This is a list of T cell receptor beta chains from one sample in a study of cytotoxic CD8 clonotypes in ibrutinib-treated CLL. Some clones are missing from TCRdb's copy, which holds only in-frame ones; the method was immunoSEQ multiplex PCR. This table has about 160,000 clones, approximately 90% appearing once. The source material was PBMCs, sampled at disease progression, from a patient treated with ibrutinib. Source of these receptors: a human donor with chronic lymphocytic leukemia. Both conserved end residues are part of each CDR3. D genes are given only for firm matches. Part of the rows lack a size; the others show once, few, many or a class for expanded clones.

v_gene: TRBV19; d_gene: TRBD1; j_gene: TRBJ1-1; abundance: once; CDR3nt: TGTGCCAGTAGCCTGACAGGGGTGAACACTGAAGCTTTCTTT; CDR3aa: CASSLTGVNTEAFF
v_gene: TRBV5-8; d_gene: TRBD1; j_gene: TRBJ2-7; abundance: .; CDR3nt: TGTGCCAGCAGCTTGGGGGGGACAGAGTACGCTAACGAGCAGTACTTC; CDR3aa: CASSLGGTEYANEQYF
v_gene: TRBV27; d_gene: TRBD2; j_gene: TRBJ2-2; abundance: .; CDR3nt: TGTGCCAGCAGTTTAAGCACTAGCGGGGGTGGCACCGGGGAGCTGTTTTTT; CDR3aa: CASSLSTSGGGTGELFF
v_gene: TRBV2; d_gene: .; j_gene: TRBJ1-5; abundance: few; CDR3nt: TGTGCCAGCAGTGACAACAGGGCCAAACAGCCCCAGCATTTT; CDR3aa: CASSDNRAKQPQHF
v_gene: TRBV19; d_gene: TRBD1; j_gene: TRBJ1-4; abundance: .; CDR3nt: TGTGCCAGTAGTAGACAGGGGCAATCAACTAATGAAAAACTGTTTTTT; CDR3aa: CASSRQGQSTNEKLFF
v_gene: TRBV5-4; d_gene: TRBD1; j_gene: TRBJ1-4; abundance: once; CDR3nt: TGTGCCAGCAGCCCCGACAGGGCTCGGACTAATGAAAAACTGTTTTTT; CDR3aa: CASSPDRARTNEKLFF
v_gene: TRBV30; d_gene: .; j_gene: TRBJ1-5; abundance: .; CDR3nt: TGTGCCTGGATGCACTCTGGACAGAACAATCAGCCCCAGCATTTT; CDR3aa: CAWMHSGQNNQPQHF
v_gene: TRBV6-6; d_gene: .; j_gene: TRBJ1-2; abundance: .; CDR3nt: TGTGCCAGCAGTCTCGGCCAGGGTCAGGGCTACACCTTC; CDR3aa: CASSLGQGQGYTF
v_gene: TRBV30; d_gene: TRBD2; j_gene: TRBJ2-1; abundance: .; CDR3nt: TGTGCCTGGGCTAGCGGGAGATCCTACAATGAGCAGTTCTTC; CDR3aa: CAWASGRSYNEQFF
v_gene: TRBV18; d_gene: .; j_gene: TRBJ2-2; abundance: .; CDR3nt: TGTGCCAGCTCACCTCGCGAGGACAGAGACACCGGGGAGCTGTTTTTT; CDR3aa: CASSPREDRDTGELFF
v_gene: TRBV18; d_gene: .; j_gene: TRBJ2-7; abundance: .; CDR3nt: TGTGCCAGCTCGCCTAGCACCCAATACGAGCAGTACTTC; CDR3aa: CASSPSTQYEQYF
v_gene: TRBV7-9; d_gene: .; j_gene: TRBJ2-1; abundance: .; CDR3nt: TGTGCCAGCAGCTTAGGGTCGGGGAATGAGCAGTTCTTC; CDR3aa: CASSLGSGNEQFF
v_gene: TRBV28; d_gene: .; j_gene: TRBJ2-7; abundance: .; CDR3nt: TGTGCCAGCAGTTTACCCGACCTTTCCTACGAGCAGTACTTC; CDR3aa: CASSLPDLSYEQYF
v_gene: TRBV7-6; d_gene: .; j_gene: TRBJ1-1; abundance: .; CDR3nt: TGTGCCAGCAGCTTAAATTGGGCCTCGAACACTGAAGCTTTCTTT; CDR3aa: CASSLNWASNTEAFF
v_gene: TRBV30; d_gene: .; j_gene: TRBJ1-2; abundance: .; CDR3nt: TGTGCCTGGAGTGTAGTGTATAAGTCTACCTTC; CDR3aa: CAWSVVYKSTF
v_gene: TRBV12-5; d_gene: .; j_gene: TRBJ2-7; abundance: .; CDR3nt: TGTGCTAGTGGTTTAGGCCTGGCGTCCATCTCCTACGAGCAGTACTTC; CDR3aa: CASGLGLASISYEQYF
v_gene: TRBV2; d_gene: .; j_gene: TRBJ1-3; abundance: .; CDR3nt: TGTGCCAGCAGTGACGTTCGCTCTGGAAACACCATATATTTT; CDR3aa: CASSDVRSGNTIYF
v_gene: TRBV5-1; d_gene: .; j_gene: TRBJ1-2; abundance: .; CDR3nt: TGCGCCAGCAGCCCAATGTGGGGCGAGGGTGGCTACACCTTC; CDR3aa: CASSPMWGEGGYTF
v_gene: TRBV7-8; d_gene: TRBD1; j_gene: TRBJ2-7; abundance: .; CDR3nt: TGTGCCAGCAGCTTCCGGGACAGAGGGACCTACGAGCAGTACTTC; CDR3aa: CASSFRDRGTYEQYF
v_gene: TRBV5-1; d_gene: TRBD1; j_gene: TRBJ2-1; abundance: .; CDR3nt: TGCGCCAGCAGCGCGTGGACAGGGGACTCCTACAATGAGCAGTTCTTC; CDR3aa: CASSAWTGDSYNEQFF
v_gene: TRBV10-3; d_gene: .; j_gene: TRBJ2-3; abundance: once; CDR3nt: TGTGCCGCCACTGGGCTCCCCGCCGCAGATACGCAGTATTTT; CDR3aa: CAATGLPAADTQYF
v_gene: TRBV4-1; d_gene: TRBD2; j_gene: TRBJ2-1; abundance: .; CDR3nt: TGCGCCAGCAGCCAATTCCGGGAGGGCTACAATGAGCAGTTCTTC; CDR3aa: CASSQFREGYNEQFF
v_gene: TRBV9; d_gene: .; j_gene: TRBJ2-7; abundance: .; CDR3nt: TGTGCCAGCAGCGAAGGGGCAGCTGGTGAGCAGTACTTC; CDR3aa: CASSEGAAGEQYF
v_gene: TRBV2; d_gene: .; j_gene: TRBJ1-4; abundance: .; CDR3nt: TGTGCCAGCCGGACCAGGACTTCCACGGACGAAAAACTGTTTTTT; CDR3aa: CASRTRTSTDEKLFF
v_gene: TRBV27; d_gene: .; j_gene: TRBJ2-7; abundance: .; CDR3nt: TGTGCCAGCAGTCACCGGGACACCTCCTACGAGCAGTACTTC; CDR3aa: CASSHRDTSYEQYF
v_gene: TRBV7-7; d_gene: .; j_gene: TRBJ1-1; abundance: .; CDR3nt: TGTGCTAGCAGCTCGGACGAGGGCACTGAAGCTTTCTTT; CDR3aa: CASSSDEGTEAFF
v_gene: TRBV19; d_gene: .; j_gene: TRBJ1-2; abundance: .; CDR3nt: TGTGCCAGTAGTATAGATAGGACCGGATACTATGGCTACACCTTC; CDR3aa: CASSIDRTGYYGYTF
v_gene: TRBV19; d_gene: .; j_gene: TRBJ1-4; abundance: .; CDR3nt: TGTGCCAGTAGTATGGTCGGGGGGTATAATGAAAAACTGTTTTTT; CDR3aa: CASSMVGGYNEKLFF
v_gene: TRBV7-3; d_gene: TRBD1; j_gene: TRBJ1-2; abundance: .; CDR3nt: TGTGCCAGCAGCCCCGAGGGGGCCTCCTATGGCTACACCTTC; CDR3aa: CASSPEGASYGYTF
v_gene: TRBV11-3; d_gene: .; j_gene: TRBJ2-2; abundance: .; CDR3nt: TGTGCCAGCAGCTTTCTCGGACAGCCGAACACCGGGGAGCTGTTTTTT; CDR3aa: CASSFLGQPNTGELFF
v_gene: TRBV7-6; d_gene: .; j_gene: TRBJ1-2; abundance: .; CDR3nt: TGTGCCAGCAGCTTTAGTTCCAGGGGCGGAGGGGGCTACACCTTC; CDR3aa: CASSFSSRGGGGYTF
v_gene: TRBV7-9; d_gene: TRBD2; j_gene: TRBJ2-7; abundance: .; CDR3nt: TGTGCCAGCAGCTTCCGAGAACTAGCGGGAGTTGACGAGCAGTACTTC; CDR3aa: CASSFRELAGVDEQYF
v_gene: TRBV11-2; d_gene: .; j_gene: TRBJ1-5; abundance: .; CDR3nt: TGTGCCAGCAGCTTAGTCGGGGGAAATCAGCCCCAGCATTTT; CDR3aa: CASSLVGGNQPQHF
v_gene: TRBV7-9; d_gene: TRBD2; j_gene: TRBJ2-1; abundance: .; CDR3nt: TGTGCCAGCAGCTTAGGACTAGCGGATAACAATGAGCAGTTCTTC; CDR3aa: CASSLGLADNNEQFF
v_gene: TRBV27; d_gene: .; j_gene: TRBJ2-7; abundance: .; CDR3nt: TGTGCCAGCAGTTCAACCACCAGGGGGCTAGCGGTGAATTACGAGCAGTACTTC; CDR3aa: CASSSTTRGLAVNYEQYF
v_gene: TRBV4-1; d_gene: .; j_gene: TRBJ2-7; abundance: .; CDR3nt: TGCGCCAGCAGCCAAGATTCTAGGGTATCCTACGAGCAGTACTTC; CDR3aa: CASSQDSRVSYEQYF
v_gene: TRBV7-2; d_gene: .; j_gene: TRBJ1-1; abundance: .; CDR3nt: TGTGCCAGCAGCTCCAGGAGGGACACTGAAGCTTTCTTT; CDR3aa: CASSSRRDTEAFF
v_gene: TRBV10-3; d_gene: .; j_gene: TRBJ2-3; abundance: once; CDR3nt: TGTGCCATCAGTGAGGGGGCGGAACGCACAGATACGCAGTATTTT; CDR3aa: CAISEGAERTDTQYF
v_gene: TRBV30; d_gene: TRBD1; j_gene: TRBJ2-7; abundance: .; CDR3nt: TGTGCCTGGGAGACCGGGACAGACTCCTACGAGCAGTACTTC; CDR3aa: CAWETGTDSYEQYF
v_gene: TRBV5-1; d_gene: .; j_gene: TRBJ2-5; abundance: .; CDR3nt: TGCGCCAGCAGCCCCTCCTTGGGGGGTTTTGGAGAGACCCAGTACTTC; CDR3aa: CASSPSLGGFGETQYF
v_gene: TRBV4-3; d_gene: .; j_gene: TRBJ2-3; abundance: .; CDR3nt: TGCGCCAGCAGCCAAGAGCCCCTAGGGAGCGGGCTGACTAATACGCAGTATTTT; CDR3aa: CASSQEPLGSGLTNTQYF
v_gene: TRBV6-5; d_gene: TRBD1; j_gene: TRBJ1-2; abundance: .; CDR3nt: TGTGCCGCTGGGGTCGACAGGGGCAACTATGGCTACACCTTC; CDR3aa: CAAGVDRGNYGYTF
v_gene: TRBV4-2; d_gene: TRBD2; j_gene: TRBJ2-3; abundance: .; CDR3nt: TGTGCCAGCAGCCAAGATCAAAGCATCAGCGGGAGGTCTCGCACAGATACGCAGTATTTT; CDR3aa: CASSQDQSISGRSRTDTQYF
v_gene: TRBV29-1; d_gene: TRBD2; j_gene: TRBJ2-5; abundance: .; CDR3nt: TGCAGCGTTGAGAAGGGAGGGGTAGAGACCCAGTACTTC; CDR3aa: CSVEKGGVETQYF
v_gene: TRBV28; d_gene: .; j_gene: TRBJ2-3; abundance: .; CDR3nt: TGTGCCACGACGGAAAATGGGAGAGGAGCAGATACGCAGTATTTT; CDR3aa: CATTENGRGADTQYF
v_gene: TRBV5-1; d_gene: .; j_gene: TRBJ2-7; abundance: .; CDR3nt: TGCGCCAGCAGCATGGGGGGCCCCTACGAGCAGTACTTC; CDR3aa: CASSMGGPYEQYF
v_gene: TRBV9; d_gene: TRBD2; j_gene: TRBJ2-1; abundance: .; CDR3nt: TGTGCCAGCAGCGCAGGACTAGAGTCCTACAATGAGCAGTTCTTC; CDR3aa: CASSAGLESYNEQFF
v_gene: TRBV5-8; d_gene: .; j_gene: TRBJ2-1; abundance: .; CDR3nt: TGTGCCAGCAGTAGAGCGGGACAGATATACAATGAGCAGTTCTTC; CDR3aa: CASSRAGQIYNEQFF
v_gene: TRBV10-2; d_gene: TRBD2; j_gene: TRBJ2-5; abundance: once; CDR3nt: TGCGCCAGCAGTGTTTCCGGGACTAGCGGGAGGGCACCCAAAGAGACCCAGTACTTC; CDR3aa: CASSVSGTSGRAPKETQYF
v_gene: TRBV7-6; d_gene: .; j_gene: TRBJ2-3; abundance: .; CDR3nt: TGTGCCAGCAGCTCTTTCTCAGATACGCAGTATTTT; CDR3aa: CASSSFSDTQYF
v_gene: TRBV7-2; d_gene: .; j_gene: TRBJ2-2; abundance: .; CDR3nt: TGTGCCAGCAGCTTACACACAGGGTCGGACGGGGAGCTGTTTTTT; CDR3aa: CASSLHTGSDGELFF
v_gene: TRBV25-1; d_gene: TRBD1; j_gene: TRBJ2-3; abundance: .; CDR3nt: TGTGCCAGCAGCCCCCCACCGGGGACAGGGCCGCCAGATACGCAGTATTTT; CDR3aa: CASSPPPGTGPPDTQYF
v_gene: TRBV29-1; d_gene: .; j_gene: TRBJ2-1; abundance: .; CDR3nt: TGCAGTGCTGGGCTCGGGAGTCTCTACAATGAGCAGTTCTTC; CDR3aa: CSAGLGSLYNEQFF
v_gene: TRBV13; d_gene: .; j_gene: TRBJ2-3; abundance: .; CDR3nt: TGTGCCAGCAGTTCACGCTCGGGACCGTCGGATACGCAGTATTTT; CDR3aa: CASSSRSGPSDTQYF
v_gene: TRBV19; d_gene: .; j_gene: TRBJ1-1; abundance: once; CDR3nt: TGTGCCAGTAGTATGGACAGAGTTACCCAGAACACTGAAGCTTTCTTT; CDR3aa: CASSMDRVTQNTEAFF
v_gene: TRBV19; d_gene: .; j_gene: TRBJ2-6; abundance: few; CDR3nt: TGTGCCGCGGAGGCAGGGGCCAACGTCCTGACTTTC; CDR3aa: CAAEAGANVLTF
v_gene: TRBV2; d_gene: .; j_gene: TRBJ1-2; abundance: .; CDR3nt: TGTGCCAGCAGTCTAGTCGGGACCCACGGAGGCTACACCTTC; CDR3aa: CASSLVGTHGGYTF
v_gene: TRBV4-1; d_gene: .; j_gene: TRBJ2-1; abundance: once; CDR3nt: TGCGCCAGCAGCCCGATAGTTGGAGGATACAATGAGCAGTTCTTC; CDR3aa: CASSPIVGGYNEQFF